These 25 T cell receptor beta chains were sequenced from one sample in a study of CD8 T cells in Susac syndrome. RNA totalling roughly 0.45 to 1 ug underwent reverse transcription with random hexamers. Each CDR3 protein gets one entry after TCRdb re-called the immunoSEQ multiplex PCR reads with MiXCR. The sample lists some 170,000 distinct CDR3 sequences; roughly 94% were seen once. Sequencing was performed on CD4+ T cells from PBMCs. These receptors were taken from a human donor in good health.

Regarding this clonotype: Mismatch with germline at one junction end may stem from a read error. The chain has TRBV29-1 and TRBJ2-1; 7 bases line up with TRBD1. This CDR3 region has 14 residues. Looked up from germline, CDR1 is SQVTM and CDR2 is ANQGSEA. The CDR3 DNA is TGCAGCGTTCAAGACAGGGCGGTCAGCAATGAGCAGTTCTTC. As protein: CSVQDRAVSNEQFF.

This chain joins TRBV7-9 and TRBJ2-7, with a tentative D call TRBD1 (6 bases). V was clipped by 5 bases and J by 0 bases, with 14 bases between them. Germline CDR1 reads SEHNR; CDR2 reads FQNEAQ (reference sequence). The CDR3 contains 15 residues. The CDR3 bases are TGTGCCAGCAGCCACAGGACAGAGAGCTCCTACGAGCAGTACTTC. This sequence encodes CASSHRTESSYEQYF. The whole variable domain, remainder taken from reference TRBV7-9 and TRBJ2-7, is DTGVSQNPRHKITKRGQNVTFRCDPISEHNRLYWYRQTLGQGPEFLTYFQNEAQLEKSRLLSDRFSAERPKGSFSTLEIQRTEQGDSAMYLCASSHRTESSYEQYFGPGTRLTVT.

The chain combines TRBV7-9 with TRBJ2-3; D is uncertain. The germline V gene encodes CDR1 SEHNR and CDR2 FQNEAQ (reference sequence). The CDR3 contains 14 residues. Trimming cost V 1 base and J 7 bases, with 12 bases left between them. The CDR3, as DNA: TGTGCCAGCAGCTTAGATAGGGCGCAGAATACGCAGTATTTT. It is translated as CASSLDRAQNTQYF.

This clonotype was seen a single time. V usage is TRBV4-2 and J usage is TRBJ2-2; no clear D. The length of the CDR3 is 14 residues. V gave up 3 bases and J gave up 6 bases, with 11 bases separating them. Germline CDR1 is LGHNA and CDR2 is YNFKEQ. CDR3 sequence (DNA): TGTGCCAGCAGCCAGGCCACGGCGTCCGGGGAGCTGTTTTTT. Amino acids: CASSQATASGELFF.

The V call is TRBV12-3 or TRBV12-4, the J call TRBJ2-7; D is ambiguous. The CDR3 consists of 12 residues. V lost 3 bases and J 3 bases, leaving 6 bases between the germline ends. The CDR3 bases are TGTGCCAGCAGTTTGACCAGCTACGAGCAGTACTTC. This encodes CASSLTSYEQYF.

The chain has TRBV7-9 and TRBJ1-2; tentatively, D is TRBD1 (5 bases). V was cut by 5 bases and J by 8 bases, with 24 bases left in between. Germline V gene sequence: CDR1 SEHNR, CDR2 FQNEAQ (reference sequence). The CDR3 consists of 16 residues. The CDR3 DNA is TGTGCCAGCAGCCAGTCCCCCGGGACTCGGCGGCGGGGCTACACCTTC. Residues: CASSQSPGTRRRGYTF. The whole variable domain, remainder taken from reference TRBV7-9 and TRBJ1-2, is DTGVSQNPRHKITKRGQNVTFRCDPISEHNRLYWYRQTLGQGPEFLTYFQNEAQLEKSRLLSDRFSAERPKGSFSTLEIQRTEQGDSAMYLCASSQSPGTRRRGYTFGSGTRLTVV.

This sequence joins TRBV7-8 and TRBJ2-7, with D possibly being TRBD2 (5 bases). V was trimmed by 7 bases and J by 3 bases, leaving 16 bases between them. The CDR3 sequence is 14 residues long. Germline V gene data show CDR1 as SGHVS and CDR2 as FQNEAQ. CDR3: CASTYSPGSYEQYF. CDR3 sequence (DNA): TGTGCCAGCACCTACTCACCGGGAAGCTACGAGCAGTACTTC.

V gene TRBV9 combines with J gene TRBJ1-3, with D unresolved. From germline, CDR1 is SGDLS and CDR2 YYNGEE. CDR3 length: 15 amino acids. The V gene lost 2 bases and the J gene lost 0 bases, with 9 bases spanning the gap. This chain's CDR3 is CASSVLESSGNTIYF. CDR3 in DNA: TGTGCCAGCAGCGTCCTAGAAAGCTCTGGAAACACCATATATTTT.

V usage is TRBV23-1 and J usage is TRBJ2-3; D is uncertain. TRBV23-1 is an ORF, and what it does is uncertain. V lost 6 bases and J 1 base, leaving 11 bases between the germline ends. This CDR3 comprises 14 residues. Here the CDR3 reads CASRTETCTDTQYF. The DNA for the CDR3 is TGCGCCAGCAGGACTGAAACCTGCACAGATACGCAGTATTTT.

This clonotype has just one count. This chain uses TRBV11-2 with TRBJ2-5, with TRBD2 as a possible D gene (5 bases). CDR3 length: 15 amino acids. CDR1 is SGHAT and CDR2 is FQNNGV in the germline V gene. V lost 3 bases, J lost 4 bases, and 15 bases lay in between. This CDR3 reads CASSFSRGGTETQYF. CDR3 bases: TGTGCCAGCAGCTTTTCTCGGGGTGGTACAGAGACCCAGTACTTC.

This chain's CDR3 is CSVPAKGGGSTEAFF. The CDR3 DNA reads TGCAGCGTCCCCGCCAAAGGAGGAGGATCGACTGAAGCTTTCTTT. This rearrangement joins TRBV29-1 to TRBJ1-1; no clear D gene. Germline V gives CDR1 SQVTM, CDR2 ANQGSEA. Trimming removed 6 bases from V and 5 bases from J, with 22 bases in between. The CDR3 extends over 15 amino acids.

The DNA for the CDR3 is TGTGCCTGTTCTAGGACAGACACCCTCTACGAGCAGTACTTC. This sequence encodes CACSRTDTLYEQYF. The gene calls are TRBV30 and TRBJ2-7; a possible D gene is TRBD1 (6 bases). The CDR3 contains 14 residues. The germline CDR1 and CDR2 sequences are GTSNPN and SVGIG (reference sequence). V was trimmed by 6 bases and J by 3 bases, leaving 18 bases between them.

The V and J genes are TRBV5-1 and TRBJ2-5, with 8 bases that match TRBD2. J was trimmed by 4 bases and V by 2 bases; bases with no gene match: 7. Germline V CDR1 and CDR2: SGHRS, YFSETQ. CDR3 length equals 15 residues. CDR3 sequence: CASSLRGGPPETQYF. CDR3 DNA sequence: TGCGCCAGCAGCTTACGGGGGGGCCCTCCAGAGACCCAGTACTTC.

The chain uses TRBV20-1 and TRBJ2-7, with D perhaps TRBD1 or TRBD2 (7 bases each). Germline values: CDR1 DFQATT, CDR2 SNEGSKA (reference sequence). The germline V and J ends were trimmed by 3 bases and 3 bases, with 24 bases remaining between them. This CDR3 contains 17 residues. CDR3 DNA sequence: TGCAGTGCTAGTTACAGGGGCGCCTGGGACTACCTCTACGAGCAGTACTTC. Protein sequence: CSASYRGAWDYLYEQYF.

Written as DNA, the CDR3 is TGTGCCAGCAGTTTGAGTAGCGGGGGCACTGGGGCCAACGTCCTGACTTTC. This gives the protein CASSLSSGGTGANVLTF. The V call is TRBV28, the J call TRBJ2-6, with 9 bases that match TRBD2. CDR1 MDHEN and CDR2 SYDVKM come from the germline V gene. This CDR3 is 17 amino acids long. V lost 3 bases, J lost 2 bases, and 5 bases stayed unmatched. The full variable domain, its missing parts supplied by reference TRBV28 and TRBJ2-6, is DVKVTQSSRYLVKRTGEKVFLECVQDMDHENMFWYRQDPGLGLRLIYFSYDVKMKEKGDIPEGYSVSREKKERFSLILESASTNQTSMYLCASSLSSGGTGANVLTFGAGSRLTVL.

The rearrangement links TRBV30 to TRBJ1-2; 7 bases line up with TRBD1. The CDR3 length is 13 residues. After removal of 8 bases from V and 4 bases from J, the junction contained 10 bases not matched to a gene. CDR1 is GTSNPN, CDR2 SVGIG, per germline (reference sequence). CDR3 residues: CAGNRGGVYGYTF. CDR3 in DNA: TGTGCCGGGAACAGGGGCGGGGTCTATGGCTACACCTTC.

The chain has TRBV29-1 and TRBJ2-5; the match to TRBD2 covers 7 bases. The germline CDR1 and CDR2 sequences are SQVTM and ANQGSEA. The CDR3 is 13 amino acids. Trimming removed 3 bases from V and 3 bases from J; junction bases left unmatched: 4. The CDR3 here is CSVEGGTEETQYF. The CDR3 nucleotides are TGCAGCGTTGAGGGAGGGACGGAAGAGACCCAGTACTTC.

The chain couples TRBV7-3 to TRBJ2-7; no definite D call. Germline-derived CDR1 and CDR2 are SGHTA and FQGTGA. V was pared by 1 base and J by 6 bases, with 7 bases between. This CDR3 comprises 12 residues. The CDR3 nucleotides are TGTGCCAGCAGCTTAATAGGCGGCGAGCAGTACTTC. This gives the protein CASSLIGGEQYF. Variable domain in full (rest from reference TRBV7-3 and TRBJ2-7): GAGVSQTPSNKVTEKGKYVELRCDPISGHTALYWYRQSLGQGPEFLIYFQGTGAADDSGLPNDRFFAVRPEGSVSTLKIQRTERGDSAVYLCASSLIGGEQYFGPGTRLTVT.

The chain is built from TRBV7-6 and TRBJ2-7, with D perhaps matching TRBD1 (5 bases). The CDR3 loop spans 13 amino acids. Trimming removed 1 base from V and 5 bases from J, with 9 bases in between. Germline loops: CDR1 SGHVS, CDR2 FNYEAQ. In nucleotides, the CDR3 is TGTGCCAGCAGCTTAGATGTAGGGGACGAGCAGTACTTC. This gives the protein CASSLDVGDEQYF.

This clonotype was recorded once. CDR3: CASSQGQGTNTGELFF. In DNA form, the CDR3 reads TGCGCCAGCAGCCAAGGACAGGGGACAAACACCGGGGAGCTGTTTTTT. The J gene is TRBJ2-2, the V gene TRBV4-1, with TRBD1 identical over 8 bases. Trimming took 1 base from V and 2 from J; bases not matched to a gene: 3. This CDR3 contains 16 residues. Per germline, CDR1 MGHRA and CDR2 YSYEKL.

The rearrangement uses TRBV4-3 and TRBJ2-1; no clear D. The germline V gene has CDR1 LGHNA and CDR2 YSLEER. V was shortened by 3 bases and J by 2 bases, with 11 bases between the two germline ends. The CDR3 covers 15 residues. The CDR3 sequence: CASSQELWPYNEQFF. DNA of the CDR3: TGCGCCAGCAGCCAGGAGCTTTGGCCCTACAATGAGCAGTTCTTC.

The chain joins TRBV30 to TRBJ1-2; TRBD1 matches at 11 bases. Trimming at V came to 1 base and at J to 3 bases, leaving 7 bases not matched to a gene. There are 16 residues in the CDR3. Germline assignment: CDR1 GTSNPN and CDR2 SVGIG (reference sequence). CDR3 residues: CAWSGTGGPADYGYTF. CDR3 DNA: TGTGCCTGGAGTGGGACAGGGGGCCCCGCGGACTATGGCTACACCTTC.

The V call is TRBV7-2, the J call TRBJ2-7, with 8 nucleotides matching TRBD1. V lost 4 bases, J lost 6 bases, and 2 bases stayed unmatched. The CDR3 sequence is 12 residues long. Per the germline V gene, CDR1 is SGHTA and CDR2 is FQGNSA. The CDR3 bases are TGTGCCAGCAGCTGGACAGGGACCGAGCAGTACTTC. It encodes CASSWTGTEQYF.

The rearrangement links TRBV29-1 to TRBJ2-5; D tentatively fits TRBD1 or TRBD2 (5 bases each). CDR3 length: 15 amino acids. In germline, CDR1 is SQVTM, CDR2 ANQGSEA. Trimming removed 1 base at V and 1 base at J, with 13 bases between. This chain's CDR3 is CSVEGGIGAQETQYF. CDR3 bases: TGCAGCGTTGAAGGAGGGATAGGGGCCCAAGAGACCCAGTACTTC.

The rearrangement joins TRBV28 to TRBJ2-5; D unresolved. Germline V gene data show CDR1 as MDHEN and CDR2 as SYDVKM. The CDR3 length is 11 residues. V was cut by 7 bases and J by 3 bases, with 6 bases left in between. CDR3 protein: CASNNEETQYF. In DNA, the CDR3 is TGTGCCAGCAACAACGAAGAGACCCAGTACTTC.